This entry lists 32 T cell receptor beta chains sequenced from one sample in a study of blood T cell repertoires in COVID-19. The protocol was immunoSEQ multiplex PCR, while the TCRdb copy is restricted to in-frame clones and leaves out a portion. The top ten clones hold under 8.5% of a sample with 90,000 or so clones, about nine tenths of them seen once. Material: peripheral blood. The source of these receptors is a young man with COVID-19, enrolled during active disease.

This chain joins TRBV28 and TRBJ1-5; D is ambiguous. CDR3 length: 16 amino acids. CDR1 and CDR2 from the germline V gene are MDHEN and SYDVKM. Deletions cut 2 bases from V and 2 bases from J, with 13 bases between. CDR3 sequence reads: CASSLLARRGNQPQHF. For the CDR3, the DNA is TGTGCCAGCAGTTTACTTGCCCGGCGGGGCAATCAGCCCCAGCATTTT.

The V and J genes are TRBV2 and TRBJ1-2, with D possibly being TRBD1 (6 bases). CDR3 length: 15 residues. Trimming cost V 7 bases and J 3 bases, with 18 bases left between them. Germline CDR1 and CDR2: SNHLY and FYNNEI. The CDR3 loop reads CASTAVSQGYYGYTF. CDR3 bases: TGTGCCAGCACGGCCGTATCTCAGGGGTACTATGGCTACACCTTC.

The V and J genes are TRBV19 and TRBJ2-5; D remains unclear. Trimming took 3 bases from V and 5 from J, leaving 10 bases between them. The CDR3 totals 13 residues. Germline CDR1 is LNHDA and CDR2 is SQIVND (reference sequence). The CDR3 DNA sequence: TGTGCCAGTAGTATCGACCAACAGGAGACCCAGTACTTC. Translation: CASSIDQQETQYF.

The chain has TRBV28 and TRBJ1-4, with D uncertain. The germline V gene encodes CDR1 MDHEN and CDR2 SYDVKM. CDR3 length equals 14 residues. V was cut by 2 bases and J by 3 bases, with 7 bases left in between. CDR3: CASSLLTPNEKLFF. Written as DNA, the CDR3 is TGTGCCAGCAGTTTACTCACACCTAATGAAAAACTGTTTTTT.

The V call is TRBV4-1, the J call TRBJ2-3; 9 nucleotides line up with TRBD2. V lost 0 bases to trimming and J lost 0 bases; unmatched junction nucleotides: 4. The germline V gene has CDR1 MGHRA and CDR2 YSYEKL. The length of the CDR3 is 17 residues. The DNA of the CDR3 is TGCGCCAGCAGCCAAGATCGGAGCGGGGGGAGCACAGATACGCAGTATTTT. Encoded protein: CASSQDRSGGSTDTQYF.

This chain joins TRBV7-8 and TRBJ2-3; TRBD1 might be the D (5 bases). Germline CDR1 is SGHVS and CDR2 is FQNEAQ. V was cut by 5 bases and J by 1 base, with 19 bases left in between. The CDR3 consists of 17 residues. This CDR3 is CASSLNSGRVRTDTQYF. The CDR3 DNA sequence: TGTGCCAGCAGCCTCAATTCCGGCAGGGTCCGCACAGATACGCAGTATTTT.

A remark on this clone: At one of its ends the junction is not consistent with the germline gene, which may arise from a read error. V gene TRBV15 combines with J gene TRBJ1-4; possible D gene TRBD1, 5 bases. In germline, CDR1 is LNHNV, CDR2 YYDKDF (reference sequence). This CDR3 has 13 residues. Written as DNA, the CDR3 is TGTGCCACCAGCAAGGCACAGGATGAAAAACTGCTTTTT. As protein: CATSKAQDEKLLF. The full variable domain, its missing parts supplied by reference TRBV15 and TRBJ1-4, is DAMVIQNPRYQVTQFGKPVTLSCSQTLNHNVMYWYQQKSSQAPKLLFHYYDKDFNNEADTPDNFQSRRPNTSFCFLDIRSPGLGDTAMYLCATSKAQDEKLLFGSGTQLSVL.

CDR3 bases: TGTGCCAGCAGTCCAAGGACAGGGAGGTCGAATGGCTACACCTTC. This codes for CASSPRTGRSNGYTF. The rearrangement uses TRBV2 and TRBJ1-2; 8 nucleotides agree with TRBD1. The CDR3 is 15 residues long. Trimming removed 5 bases from V and 6 bases from J; junction bases left unmatched: 11. From germline, CDR1 is SNHLY and CDR2 FYNNEI.

The rearrangement uses TRBV5-1 and TRBJ2-1, with 12 positions matching TRBD2. CDR3 length: 16 amino acids. Germline V CDR1 and CDR2: SGHRS, YFSETQ. V was pared by 4 bases and J by 10 bases, with 12 bases of the junction left unmatched. The CDR3 sequence: CASSPSGRGSYTEQFF. CDR3 coding DNA: TGCGCCAGCAGCCCTAGCGGGAGGGGTTCCTACACCGAGCAGTTCTTC.

The CDR3 sequence: CAIKDAGVAYEQYF. The CDR3 coding sequence is TGTGCCATCAAAGATGCAGGGGTGGCCTACGAGCAGTACTTC. The chain recombines TRBV10-3 with TRBJ2-7, with TRBD1 as a possible D gene (6 bases). Germline assignment: CDR1 ENHRY and CDR2 SYGVKD. The CDR3 loop spans 14 amino acids. Trimming stripped 7 bases from V and 2 bases from J, with 15 bases between.

The chain joins TRBV30 to TRBJ2-7; TRBD1 is a possible D gene (5 bases). The CDR3 totals 12 residues. CDR1 is GTSNPN, CDR2 SVGIG, per germline (reference sequence). Trimming cost V 1 base and J 5 bases, with 9 bases left between them. Here the CDR3 reads CAWSDPRDEQYF. The CDR3 bases are TGTGCCTGGAGTGACCCCAGGGACGAGCAGTACTTC.

The rearrangement joins TRBV27 to TRBJ2-1, with D perhaps matching TRBD2 (6 bases). Germline V gives CDR1 MNHEY, CDR2 SMNVEV (reference sequence). Between the trimmed V and J ends, which lost 3 bases and 2 bases, there was a span of 17 bases. The CDR3 has 17 amino acids. CDR3 in DNA: TGTGCCAGCAGTTTTTATAGGCTAGCGAATCCCTACAATGAGCAGTTCTTC. This codes for CASSFYRLANPYNEQFF.

J is TRBJ1-1 and V is TRBV19; 7 bases align to TRBD1. The CDR3 length is 14 residues. Germline lookup yields CDR1 LNHDA and CDR2 SQIVND (reference sequence). Losses at the gene ends were 5 bases for V and 1 base for J; bases not matched to a gene: 4. The chain's CDR3 is CASSAGTANTEAFF. The CDR3 DNA follows: TGTGCCAGTAGTGCAGGGACAGCGAACACTGAAGCTTTCTTT.

This clone was observed once. The rearrangement links TRBV4-2 to TRBJ1-2, with 7 positions matching TRBD1. This CDR3 spans 15 amino acids. In germline, CDR1 is LGHNA, CDR2 YNFKEQ. The V and J ends lost 1 base and 6 bases, in that order; junction bases with no gene match: 8. Written as DNA, the CDR3 is TGTGCCAGCAGCCAAGGTTCCGGGACAGAAAATGGCTACACCTTC. Translation gives CASSQGSGTENGYTF.

The rearrangement joins TRBV5-6 to TRBJ1-2; 11 bases are shared with TRBD1. The CDR3 loop spans 17 amino acids. Losses at the gene ends were 4 bases for V and 1 base for J; bases not matched to a gene: 9. CDR1 is SGHDT, CDR2 YYEEEE, per germline. The CDR3, as DNA: TGTGCCAGCAGCACTTACCGGGACAGGGGGATTAACTATGGCTACACCTTC. Its protein product is CASSTYRDRGINYGYTF.

V gene TRBV6-6 combines with J gene TRBJ1-2; D is unclear. V lost 1 base to trimming and J lost 4 bases, with 10 bases between them. The CDR3 runs 14 residues. Per the germline V gene, CDR1 is MNHNY and CDR2 is SVGAGI (reference sequence). The CDR3 reads CASSYLAASYGYTF. In DNA form, the CDR3 reads TGTGCCAGCAGTTACTTGGCAGCTAGCTATGGCTACACCTTC.

The J gene is TRBJ2-1, the V gene TRBV6-1; 11 bases map to TRBD2. Germline V lookup: CDR1 MNHNS, CDR2 SASEGT. The CDR3 is made up of 16 amino acids. Trimming at V came to 2 bases and at J to 9 bases, leaving 9 bases not matched to a gene. The CDR3 reads CASSEFPSGRWSEQFF. CDR3 DNA sequence: TGTGCCAGCAGTGAATTCCCTAGCGGGAGGTGGAGTGAGCAGTTCTTC.

The CDR3 nucleotides read TGTGCCTGGAGTGTACTCGGGAGTGGTCGTTCGGCCAAAAACATTCAGTACTTC. Protein sequence: CAWSVLGSGRSAKNIQYF. The gene calls are TRBV30 and TRBJ2-4; TRBD2 might be the D (6 bases). V was cut by 0 bases and J by 1 base, with 19 bases left in between. CDR1 and CDR2 from the germline V gene are GTSNPN and SVGIG (reference sequence). The CDR3 extends over 18 amino acids.

In this sample, this clone turned up a few times. V gene TRBV4-1 combines with J gene TRBJ2-1; TRBD1 matches 7 bases. Losses at the gene ends were 4 bases for V and 0 bases for J; bases not matched to a gene: 9. This CDR3 comprises 17 residues. Germline lookup yields CDR1 MGHRA and CDR2 YSYEKL. CDR3: CASSPLLRGPSYNEQFF. The CDR3 DNA follows: TGCGCCAGCAGCCCGCTCCTGAGGGGGCCCTCCTACAATGAGCAGTTCTTC.

The gene calls are TRBV7-9 and TRBJ2-1, with 14 positions matching TRBD2. With V trimmed by 4 bases and J by 8 bases, 10 bases remained unmatched. This CDR3 spans 17 amino acids. The V gene's germline CDR1 is SEHNR and CDR2 FQNEAQ (reference sequence). CDR3 bases: TGTGCCAGCAGCTCTGACCCGGGACTAGCGGGAGTCTATGAGCAGTTCTTC. Encoded protein: CASSSDPGLAGVYEQFF.

V is TRBV9 and J is TRBJ1-2, with 7 positions matching TRBD1. The germline V gene has CDR1 SGDLS and CDR2 YYNGEE. The CDR3 is 16 residues long. V dropped 0 bases and J dropped 4; count of bases not matched to a gene: 9. CDR3 in DNA: TGTGCCAGCAGCGTAGGGAGCAGGGGGGCCGGCTATGGCTACACCTTC. Protein product: CASSVGSRGAGYGYTF.

The chain joins TRBV5-4 to TRBJ2-1; the match to TRBD2 covers 15 bases. The V gene end was trimmed by 4 bases and the J gene end by 9 bases; junction bases not matched to a gene: 8. This CDR3 has 16 amino acids. CDR1 is SGHNT, CDR2 YYREEE, per germline (reference sequence). In DNA form, the CDR3 reads TGTGCCAGCAGCCTGGTGGGGACTAGCGGGAGGATTGAGCAGTTCTTC. Protein sequence: CASSLVGTSGRIEQFF.

Only one count was recorded for this clone. The CDR3 DNA reads TGTGCCAGCAGCATTTACAGGGGGCATTTGGCCGGGGAGCTGTTTTTT. This gives the protein CASSIYRGHLAGELFF. The chain uses TRBV5-4 and TRBJ2-2, with 9 bases fitting TRBD1. The CDR3 has 16 residues. Trimming at V came to 4 bases and at J to 6 bases, leaving 10 bases not matched to a gene. Per the germline V gene, CDR1 is SGHNT and CDR2 is YYREEE (reference sequence).

In this sample, this clone turned up a few times. The rearrangement joins TRBV19 to TRBJ1-5; D is perhaps TRBD1 (5 bases). Germline CDR1 and CDR2: LNHDA and SQIVND (reference sequence). CDR3 length: 15 residues. Trimming shortened V by 3 bases and J by 4 bases, and 13 bases separated the two germline ends. CDR3 DNA sequence: TGTGCCAGTAGTATGTGGGGCAACTGGAATCAGCCCCAGCATTTT. It translates to CASSMWGNWNQPQHF. The complete variable domain, with remaining parts taken from reference TRBV19 and TRBJ1-5, reads DGGITQSPKYLFRKEGQNVTLSCEQNLNHDAMYWYRQDPGQGLRLIYYSQIVNDFQKGDIAEGYSVSREKKESFPLTVTSAQKNPTAFYLCASSMWGNWNQPQHFGDGTRLSIL.

A remark on this clone: A read error may account for a junction end that differs from germline. This chain links TRBV6-5 with TRBJ1-4; D unclear. The CDR3 runs to 12 residues. Germline values: CDR1 MNHEY, CDR2 SVGAGI. CDR3 protein: CASSYSGEKLLF. The CDR3, as DNA: TGTGCCAGCAGTTACTCCGGTGAAAAACTGCTTTTT.

The chain recombines TRBV4-1 with TRBJ2-2; D unresolved. Trimming left V 4 bases short and J 3 bases short, with 12 bases between. The V gene's germline CDR1 is MGHRA and CDR2 YSYEKL. The CDR3 contains 15 residues. The CDR3 sequence is CASSPGPQYTGELFF. As DNA, the CDR3 is TGCGCCAGCAGCCCAGGCCCCCAGTACACCGGGGAGCTGTTTTTT.

This CDR3 reads CASSPRTSGRAAGTGELFF. CDR3 nucleotide sequence: TGTGCCAGCAGCCCTAGGACTAGCGGGAGGGCCGCGGGTACCGGGGAGCTGTTTTTT. The chain couples TRBV7-9 to TRBJ2-2; 15 nucleotides match TRBD2. The CDR3 totals 19 residues. CDR1 is SEHNR and CDR2 is FQNEAQ in the germline V gene (reference sequence). J lost 5 bases, V lost 5 bases, and 12 bases had no gene match.

CDR3 sequence reads: CASTPLAGVPDTQYF. The CDR3 DNA reads TGTGCCAGCACCCCACTAGCGGGCGTTCCAGATACGCAGTATTTT. The rearrangement joins TRBV2 to TRBJ2-3; 9 bases map to TRBD2. Per the germline V gene, CDR1 is SNHLY and CDR2 is FYNNEI. V shed 7 bases, J shed 4 bases, and the junction held 9 bases outside the gene matches. This CDR3 contains 15 residues.

This clone came up once. J is TRBJ2-3 and V is TRBV9; 8 bases map to TRBD2. Trimming took 0 bases from V and 3 from J; bases not matched to a gene: 3. There are 15 residues in the CDR3. The germline V gene has CDR1 SGDLS and CDR2 YYNGEE. CDR3: CASSVEGGRTDTQYF. CDR3 nucleotides: TGTGCCAGCAGCGTAGAGGGCGGGAGGACAGATACGCAGTATTTT.

The genes are TRBV20-1 and TRBJ2-1; a weak D match, TRBD2 (5 bases). V lost 3 bases to trimming and J lost 11 bases, with 11 bases between them. Germline V gene sequence: CDR1 DFQATT, CDR2 SNEGSKA (reference sequence). This CDR3 region has 11 residues. In DNA, the CDR3 is TGCAGTGCTAGTCGAGCGGCCCAGCAGTTCTTC. Protein sequence: CSASRAAQQFF.

The chain joins TRBV7-2 to TRBJ2-3; a possible D gene is TRBD2 (6 bases). V lost 2 bases to trimming and J lost 7 bases, with 13 bases between them. This CDR3 has 14 residues. Germline V gives CDR1 SGHTA, CDR2 FQGNSA. CDR3 in DNA: TGTGCCAGCAGCTTACCAGCGGGTGGCAATACGCAGTATTTT. This sequence encodes CASSLPAGGNTQYF.

The chain is built from TRBV7-8 and TRBJ2-7; 7 bases match TRBD1. The CDR3 is 14 residues long. Looked up from germline, CDR1 is SGHVS and CDR2 is FQNEAQ. V trimming: 6 bases; J trimming: 2 bases; junction bases outside the gene matches: 7. CDR3 coding DNA: TGTGCCAGCAGATTGAGGGGGCTCGCCTACGAGCAGTACTTC. Protein: CASRLRGLAYEQYF.